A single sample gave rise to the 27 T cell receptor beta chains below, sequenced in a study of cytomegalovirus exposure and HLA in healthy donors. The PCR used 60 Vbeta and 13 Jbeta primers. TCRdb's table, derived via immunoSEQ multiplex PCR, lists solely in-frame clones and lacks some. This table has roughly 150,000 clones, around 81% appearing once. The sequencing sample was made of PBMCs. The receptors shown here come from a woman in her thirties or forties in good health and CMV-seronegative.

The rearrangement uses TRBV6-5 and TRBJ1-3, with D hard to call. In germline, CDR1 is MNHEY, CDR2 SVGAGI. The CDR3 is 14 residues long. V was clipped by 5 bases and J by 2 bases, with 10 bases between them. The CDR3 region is CASSTTGTGNTIYF. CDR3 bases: TGTGCCAGCAGTACCACGGGAACTGGAAACACCATATATTTT.

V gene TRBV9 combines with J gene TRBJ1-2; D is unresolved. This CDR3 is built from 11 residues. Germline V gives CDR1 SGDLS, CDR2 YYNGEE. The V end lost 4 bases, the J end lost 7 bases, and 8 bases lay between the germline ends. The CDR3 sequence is CASSSQAGYTF. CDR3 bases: TGTGCCAGCAGCTCCCAAGCTGGCTACACCTTC. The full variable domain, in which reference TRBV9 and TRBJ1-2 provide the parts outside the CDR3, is DSGVTQTPKHLITATGQRVTLRCSPRSGDLSVYWYQQSLDQGLQFLIQYYNGEERAKGNILERFSAQQFPDLHSELNLSSLELGDSALYFCASSSQAGYTFGSGTRLTVV.

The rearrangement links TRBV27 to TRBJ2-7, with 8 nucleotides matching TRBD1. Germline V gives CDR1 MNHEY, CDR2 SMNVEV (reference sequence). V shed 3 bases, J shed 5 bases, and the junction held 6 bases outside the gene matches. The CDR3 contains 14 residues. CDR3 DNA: TGTGCCAGCAGTTTGGGTGTCAGGGGGCACGAGCAGTACTTC. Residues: CASSLGVRGHEQYF.

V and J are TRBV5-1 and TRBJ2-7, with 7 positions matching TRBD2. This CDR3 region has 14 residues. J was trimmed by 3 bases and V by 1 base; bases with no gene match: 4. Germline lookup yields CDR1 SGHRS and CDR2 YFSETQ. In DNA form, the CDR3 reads TGCGCCAGCAGCTTGTGGGAGGGGCTCTACGAGCAGTACTTC. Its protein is CASSLWEGLYEQYF.

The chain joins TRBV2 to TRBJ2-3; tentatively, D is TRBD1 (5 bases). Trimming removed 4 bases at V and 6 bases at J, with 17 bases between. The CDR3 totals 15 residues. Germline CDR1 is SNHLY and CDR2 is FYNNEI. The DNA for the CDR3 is TGTGCCAGCAGTGCATCTAGGGGTTCTTTCGATACGCAGTATTTT. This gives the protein CASSASRGSFDTQYF.

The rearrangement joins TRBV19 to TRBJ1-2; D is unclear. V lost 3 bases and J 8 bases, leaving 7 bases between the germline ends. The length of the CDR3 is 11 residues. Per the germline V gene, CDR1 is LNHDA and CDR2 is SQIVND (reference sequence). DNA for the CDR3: TGTGCCAGTAGTATGAACATCGGCTACACCTTC. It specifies CASSMNIGYTF.

CDR3 protein: CASSDRGVEDGYTF. In DNA, the CDR3 is TGTGCCAGCAGTGACAGGGGAGTAGAGGATGGCTACACCTTC. The chain has TRBV6-6 and TRBJ1-2, with TRBD1 matching over 8 bases. V shed 5 bases, J shed 6 bases, and the junction held 8 bases outside the gene matches. Germline assignment: CDR1 MNHNY and CDR2 SVGAGI (reference sequence). The length of the CDR3 is 14 residues.

CDR3 nucleotides: TGTGCCAGCAGCGCCAGCGGGGAAGAGACCCAGTACTTC. Its protein is CASSASGEETQYF. The chain recombines TRBV7-6 with TRBJ2-5; 7 nucleotides match TRBD2. The length of the CDR3 is 13 residues. Germline CDR1 is SGHVS and CDR2 is FNYEAQ. The V gene end was trimmed by 5 bases and the J gene end by 3 bases; junction bases not matched to a gene: 3.

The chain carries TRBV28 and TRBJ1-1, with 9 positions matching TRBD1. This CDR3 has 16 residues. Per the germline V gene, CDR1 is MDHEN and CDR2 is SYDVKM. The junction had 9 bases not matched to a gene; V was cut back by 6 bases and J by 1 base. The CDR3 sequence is CASSRTGGGGNTEAFF. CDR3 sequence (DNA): TGTGCCAGCAGCCGAACAGGGGGCGGTGGGAACACTGAAGCTTTCTTT.

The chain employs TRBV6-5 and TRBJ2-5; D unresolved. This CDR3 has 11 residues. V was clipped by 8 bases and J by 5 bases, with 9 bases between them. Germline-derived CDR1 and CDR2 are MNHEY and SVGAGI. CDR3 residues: CASQRGETQYF. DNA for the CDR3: TGTGCCAGCCAAAGAGGCGAGACCCAGTACTTC.

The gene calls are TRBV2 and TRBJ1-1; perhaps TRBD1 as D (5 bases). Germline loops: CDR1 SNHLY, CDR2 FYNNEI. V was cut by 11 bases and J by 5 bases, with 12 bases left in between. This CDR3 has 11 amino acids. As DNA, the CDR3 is TGTGCCGGCACGGGGGAGACTGAAGCTTTCTTT. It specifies CAGTGETEAFF.

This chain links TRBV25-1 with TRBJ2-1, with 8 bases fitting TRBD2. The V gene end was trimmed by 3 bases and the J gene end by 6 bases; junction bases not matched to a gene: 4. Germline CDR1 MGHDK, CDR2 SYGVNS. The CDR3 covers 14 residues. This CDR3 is CASSEGLAGNEQFF. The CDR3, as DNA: TGTGCCAGCAGTGAGGGGCTAGCGGGCAATGAGCAGTTCTTC.

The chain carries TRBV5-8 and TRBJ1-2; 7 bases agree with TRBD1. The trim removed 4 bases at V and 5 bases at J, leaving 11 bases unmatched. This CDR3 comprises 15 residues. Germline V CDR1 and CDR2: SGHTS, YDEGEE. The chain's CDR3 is CASSLLDREWYGYTF. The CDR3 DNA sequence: TGTGCCAGCAGCCTATTAGACAGGGAATGGTATGGCTACACCTTC.

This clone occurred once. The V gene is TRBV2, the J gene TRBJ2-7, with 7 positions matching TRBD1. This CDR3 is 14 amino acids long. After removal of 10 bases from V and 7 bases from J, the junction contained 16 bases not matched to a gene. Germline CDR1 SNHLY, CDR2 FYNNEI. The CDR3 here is CATQAGTVPFEQYF. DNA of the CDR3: TGTGCCACCCAGGCCGGGACAGTCCCCTTTGAGCAGTACTTC.

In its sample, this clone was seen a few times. The CDR3, as DNA: TGCAGCGTTTCGGTTGGGGGACAGGGCGGAAACACCATATATTTT. Its protein product is CSVSVGGQGGNTIYF. This chain connects TRBV29-1 to TRBJ1-3; 9 bases align to TRBD1. CDR3 length equals 15 residues. V lost 5 bases, J lost 4 bases, and 9 bases stayed unmatched. The germline V gene encodes CDR1 SQVTM and CDR2 ANQGSEA.

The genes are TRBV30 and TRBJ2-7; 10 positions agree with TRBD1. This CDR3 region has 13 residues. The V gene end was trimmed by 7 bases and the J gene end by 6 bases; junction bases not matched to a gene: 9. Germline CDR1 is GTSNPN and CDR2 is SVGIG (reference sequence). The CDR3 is CASTTGGLGEQYF. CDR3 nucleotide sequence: TGTGCCTCTACGACAGGGGGCCTCGGCGAGCAGTACTTC. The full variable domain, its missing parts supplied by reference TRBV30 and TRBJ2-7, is SQTIHQWPATLVQPVGSPLSLECTVEGTSNPNLYWYRQAAGRGLQLLFYSVGIGQISSEVPQNLSASRPQDRQFILSSKKLLLSDSGFYLCASTTGGLGEQYFGPGTRLTVT.

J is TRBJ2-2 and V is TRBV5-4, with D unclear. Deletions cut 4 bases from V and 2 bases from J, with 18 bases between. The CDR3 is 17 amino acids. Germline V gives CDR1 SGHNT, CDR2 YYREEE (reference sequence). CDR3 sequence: CASSRSGPSANTGELFF. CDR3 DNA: TGTGCCAGCAGCCGATCGGGTCCCAGCGCCAACACCGGGGAGCTGTTTTTT.

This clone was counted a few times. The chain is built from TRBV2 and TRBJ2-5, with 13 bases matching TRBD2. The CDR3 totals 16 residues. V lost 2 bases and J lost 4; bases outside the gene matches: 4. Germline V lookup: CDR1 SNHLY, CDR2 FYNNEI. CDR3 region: CASSERLAGGGETQYF. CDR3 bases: TGTGCCAGCAGTGAAAGACTAGCGGGAGGAGGAGAGACCCAGTACTTC.

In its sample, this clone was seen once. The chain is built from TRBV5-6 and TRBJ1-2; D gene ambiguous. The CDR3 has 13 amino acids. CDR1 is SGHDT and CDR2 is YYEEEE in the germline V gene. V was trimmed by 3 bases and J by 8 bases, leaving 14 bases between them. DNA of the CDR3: TGTGCCAGCAGCTATCCCCGGGGAGGCGGCTACACCTTC. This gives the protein CASSYPRGGGYTF.

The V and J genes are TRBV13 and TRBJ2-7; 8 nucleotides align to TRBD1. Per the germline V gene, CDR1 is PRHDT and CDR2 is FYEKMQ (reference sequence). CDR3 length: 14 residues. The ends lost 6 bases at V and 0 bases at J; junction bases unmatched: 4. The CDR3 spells CASSKGQGSYEQYF. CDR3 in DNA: TGTGCCAGCAGTAAAGGACAGGGCTCCTACGAGCAGTACTTC. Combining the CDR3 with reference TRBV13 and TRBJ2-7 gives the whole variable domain AAGVIQSPRHLIKEKRETATLKCYPIPRHDTVYWYQQGPGQDPQFLISFYEKMQSDKGSIPDRFSAQQFSDYHSELNMSSLELGDSALYFCASSKGQGSYEQYFGPGTRLTVT.

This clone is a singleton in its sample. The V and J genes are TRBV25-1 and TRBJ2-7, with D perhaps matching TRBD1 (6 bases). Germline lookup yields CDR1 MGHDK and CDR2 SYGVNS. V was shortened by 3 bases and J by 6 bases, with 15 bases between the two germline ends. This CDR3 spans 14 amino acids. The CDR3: CASSEVQGALEQYF. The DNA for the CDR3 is TGTGCCAGCAGTGAGGTACAGGGCGCACTCGAGCAGTACTTC.

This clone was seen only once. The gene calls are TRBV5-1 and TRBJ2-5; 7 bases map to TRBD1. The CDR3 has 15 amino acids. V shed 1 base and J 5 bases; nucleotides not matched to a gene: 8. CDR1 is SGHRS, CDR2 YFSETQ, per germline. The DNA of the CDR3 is TGCGCCAGCAGCTTGAGAGGGGGCTTTGGGGAGACCCAGTACTTC. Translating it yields CASSLRGGFGETQYF.

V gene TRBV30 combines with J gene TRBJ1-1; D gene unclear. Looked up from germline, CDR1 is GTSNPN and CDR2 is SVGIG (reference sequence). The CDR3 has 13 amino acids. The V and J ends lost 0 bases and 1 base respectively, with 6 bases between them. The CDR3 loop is CAWSVGKNTEAFF. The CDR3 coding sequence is TGTGCCTGGAGTGTCGGGAAGAACACTGAAGCTTTCTTT.

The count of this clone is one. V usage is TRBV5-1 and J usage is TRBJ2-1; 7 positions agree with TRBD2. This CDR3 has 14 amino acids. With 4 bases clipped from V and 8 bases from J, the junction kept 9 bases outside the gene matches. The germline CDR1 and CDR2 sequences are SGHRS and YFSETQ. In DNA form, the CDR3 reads TGCGCCAGCAGCCCGGAAGGCGGGAGAGATGAGCAGTTCTTC. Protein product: CASSPEGGRDEQFF.

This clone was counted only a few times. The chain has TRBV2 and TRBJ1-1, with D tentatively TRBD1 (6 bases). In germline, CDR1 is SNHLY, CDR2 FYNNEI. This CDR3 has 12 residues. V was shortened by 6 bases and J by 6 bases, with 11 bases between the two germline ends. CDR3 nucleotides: TGTGCCAGCAGGACAGGTTTGGCTGAAGCTTTCTTT. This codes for CASRTGLAEAFF.

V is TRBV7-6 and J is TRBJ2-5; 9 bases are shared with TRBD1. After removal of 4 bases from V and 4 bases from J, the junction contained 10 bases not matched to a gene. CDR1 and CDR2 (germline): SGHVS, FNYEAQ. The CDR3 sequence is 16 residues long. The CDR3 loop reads CASSSTGPDRGETQYF. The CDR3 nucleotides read TGTGCCAGCAGCTCAACCGGACCGGACAGGGGAGAGACCCAGTACTTC.

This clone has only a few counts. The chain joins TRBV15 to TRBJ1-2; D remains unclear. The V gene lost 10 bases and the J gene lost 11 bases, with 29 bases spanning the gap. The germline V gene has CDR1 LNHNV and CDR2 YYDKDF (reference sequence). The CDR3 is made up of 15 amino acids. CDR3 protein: CASIPSPRRPSSYTF. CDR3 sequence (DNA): TGTGCCAGCATCCCCTCCCCGCGCCGTCCCTCCTCATACACCTTC.